The text below deals with one T cell receptor beta chain. What it binds is unknown. This sample was included in a study of T cell responses to AZD1222 COVID-19 vaccine. Whole-study results and caveats: Spike-specific TCR repertoires showed rising breadth and depth after two AZD1222 doses. White British donors predominated, females outnumbered males, and clonal diversity was possibly underestimated. The reported proportion of spike-specific TCRs targeting unmutated variant regions was nearly half. The repertoires were collected only after the peak T cell response.

Sequencing used immunoSEQ multiplex PCR; TCRdb keeps in-frame clones, though not all of them. This table holds about 93,000 clones, around 86% found once. This sample comprised peripheral blood, obtained on day 0 of AZD1222 vaccination. The receptor's source is an adult in good health.

The CDR3 is CASSYGSGLRGYTF. The CDR3 DNA follows: TGTGCCAGCAGTTACGGATCAGGGTTGAGGGGCTACACCTTC. The V gene is TRBV6-5, the J gene TRBJ1-2, with TRBD1 as a possible D gene (5 bases). The germline V gene encodes CDR1 MNHEY and CDR2 SVGAGI. Trimming removed 2 bases from V and 8 bases from J, with 15 bases in between. This CDR3 is built from 14 residues.